This TCR beta chain was captured in a study of T cell responses to AZD1222 COVID-19 vaccine. Overall study results and limits: Regions left unmutated in variants are reportedly the target of nearly half of spike-specific TCRs. CD4 TCRs covered the whole spike, strongest at regions 160-218 and 743-854. Possibly, clonal diversity was underestimated; donors were largely white British and included more females. Without day 14 samples, only post-peak T cell repertoires were studied.

Profiling relied on immunoSEQ multiplex PCR, and the TCRdb table lists in-frame clones only, not all of them. The profile covers 120,000 or so clones, with roughly 85% appearing a single time and around a sixth taken by the ten largest. For this clone: What it binds is unknown.

Trimming cost V 7 bases and J 0 bases, with 21 bases left between them. Germline-derived CDR1 and CDR2 are MDHEN and SYDVKM. This CDR3 has 17 residues. The clonotype originates from an adult in good health. Here the sequenced sample was peripheral blood, taken on day 0 of MenACWY control vaccination. The chain couples TRBV28 to TRBJ1-1, with D hard to call. CDR3 in DNA: TGTGCCAGCACCCCGTGGGAACAGTTTGGGATGAACACTGAAGCTTTCTTT. Residues: CASTPWEQFGMNTEAFF.